The entry below gives a single T cell receptor (beta chain) sequence along with its context. The data derive from a study of blood T cell repertoires in COVID-19. Background on the study: Donors in the United States, Italy and Spain gave samples during acute or convalescent COVID-19.

Method: immunoSEQ multiplex PCR; TCRdb's copy keeps in-frame clones and lacks some. The data contain around 330,000 clones, about nine tenths of them singletons. Study members were between roughly 18 and 100 years old and lived in around 24 US regions. Participants reported their clinical history, and cohort assignment relied on those reports. Before being deemed recovered, Cohort 3 donors had two negative PCRs, clearance, or symptom resolution. The CDR3 totals 14 residues. V lost 4 bases and J lost 3; bases outside the gene matches: 4. CDR1 is SGHRS, CDR2 YFSETQ, per germline. Sequenced: PBMCs or T cells enriched from blood (not recorded which). V gene TRBV5-1 combines with J gene TRBJ2-3; 8 positions match TRBD1. The receptor was derived from a man between 60 and 75 years old who had recovered from COVID-19. The CDR3 loop is CASSQDRETDTQYF. For the CDR3, the DNA is TGCGCCAGCAGCCAGGACAGGGAAACAGATACGCAGTATTTT. Drawing the rest from reference TRBV5-1 and TRBJ2-3, the complete variable domain is KAGVTQTPRYLIKTRGQQVTLSCSPISGHRSVSWYQQTPGQGLQFLFEYFSETQRNKGNFPGRFSGRQFSNSRSEMNVSTLELGDSALYLCASSQDRETDTQYFGPGTRLTVL.